This TCR beta chain was documented in a study of cytomegalovirus exposure and HLA in healthy donors. Across the study: Within an early data release were approximately 85 million unique TCRs drawn from HLA-typed donors. Regarding the study as a whole: As a later analysis revealed, the rate of TCR association differed by HLA locus, with DRB1 most and HLA-C fewest.

To note about this clone: The antigen remains undetermined.

Vbeta (60) and Jbeta (13) primers were used in the PCR. The table came from immunoSEQ multiplex PCR; TCRdb's copy has only in-frame clones and leaves some out. This sample has around 170,000 clones, with approximately 71% found just once. This CDR3 spans 12 amino acids. V lost 7 bases, J lost 2 bases, and 9 bases lay in between. Germline CDR1 is MNHNS and CDR2 is SASEGT. Sample: PBMCs. The rearrangement uses TRBV6-1 and TRBJ2-7, with TRBD2 as a possible D gene (5 bases). This receptor was identified in a girl aged 10 to 17 in good health and CMV-seronegative. This CDR3 reads CASIGEPYEQYF. DNA for the CDR3: TGTGCCAGCATCGGGGAGCCCTACGAGCAGTACTTC.